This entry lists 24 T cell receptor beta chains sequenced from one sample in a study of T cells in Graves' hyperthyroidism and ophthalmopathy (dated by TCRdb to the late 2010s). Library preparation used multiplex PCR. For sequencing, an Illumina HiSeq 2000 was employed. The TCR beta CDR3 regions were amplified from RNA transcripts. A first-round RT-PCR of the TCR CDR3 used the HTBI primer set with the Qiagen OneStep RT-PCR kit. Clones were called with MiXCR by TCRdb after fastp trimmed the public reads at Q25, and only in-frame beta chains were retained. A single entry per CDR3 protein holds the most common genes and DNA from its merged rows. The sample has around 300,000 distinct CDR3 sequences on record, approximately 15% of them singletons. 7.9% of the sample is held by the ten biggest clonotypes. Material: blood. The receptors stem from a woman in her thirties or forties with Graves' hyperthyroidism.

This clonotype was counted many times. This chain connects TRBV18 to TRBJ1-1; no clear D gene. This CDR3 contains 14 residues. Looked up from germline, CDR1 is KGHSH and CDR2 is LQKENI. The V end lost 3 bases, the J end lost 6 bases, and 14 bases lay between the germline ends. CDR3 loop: CASSPPTRLPEAFF. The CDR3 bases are TGTGCCAGCTCACCTCCAACCCGGCTCCCTGAAGCTTTCTTT.

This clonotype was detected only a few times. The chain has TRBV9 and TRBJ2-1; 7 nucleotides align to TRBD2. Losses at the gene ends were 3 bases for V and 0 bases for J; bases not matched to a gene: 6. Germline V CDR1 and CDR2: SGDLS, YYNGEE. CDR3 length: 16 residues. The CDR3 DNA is TGTGCCAGCAGCGCCCCTAGCGGTAGCTCCTACAATGAGCAGTTCTTC. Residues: CASSAPSGSSYNEQFF.

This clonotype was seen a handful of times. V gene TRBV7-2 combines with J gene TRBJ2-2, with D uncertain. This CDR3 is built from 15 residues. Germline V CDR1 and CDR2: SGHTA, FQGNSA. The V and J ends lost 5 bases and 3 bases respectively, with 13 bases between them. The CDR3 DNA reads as TGTGCCAGCAGCCCTACTGGCGGTTACACCGGGGAGCTGTTTTTT. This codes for CASSPTGGYTGELFF.

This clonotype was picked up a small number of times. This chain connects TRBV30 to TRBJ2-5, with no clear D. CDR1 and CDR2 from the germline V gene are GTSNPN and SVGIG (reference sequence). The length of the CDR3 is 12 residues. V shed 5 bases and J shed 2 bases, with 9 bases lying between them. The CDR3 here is CAWAGLQETQYF. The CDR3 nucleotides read TGTGCCTGGGCCGGGCTACAAGAGACCCAGTACTTC.

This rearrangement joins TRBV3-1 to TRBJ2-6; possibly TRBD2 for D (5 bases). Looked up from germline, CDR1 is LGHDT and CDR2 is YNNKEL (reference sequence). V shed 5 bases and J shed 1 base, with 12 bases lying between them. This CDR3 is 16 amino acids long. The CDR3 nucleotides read TGTGCCAGCAGCTCCCCGAGGGATTCTGGGGCCAACGTCCTGACTTTC. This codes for CASSSPRDSGANVLTF.

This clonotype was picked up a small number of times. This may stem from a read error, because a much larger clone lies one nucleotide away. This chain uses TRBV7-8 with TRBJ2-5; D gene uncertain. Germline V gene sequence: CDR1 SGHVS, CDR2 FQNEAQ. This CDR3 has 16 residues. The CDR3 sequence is CASSLTDGQALETHYF. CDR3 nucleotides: TGTGCCAGCAGCTTAACGGACGGTCAGGCCCTGGAGACCCACTACTTC.

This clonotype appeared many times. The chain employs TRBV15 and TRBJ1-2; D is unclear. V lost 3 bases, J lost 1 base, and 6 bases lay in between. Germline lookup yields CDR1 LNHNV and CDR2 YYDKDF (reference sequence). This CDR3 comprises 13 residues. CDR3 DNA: TGTGCCACCAGCAGCGCCGTTAACTATGGCTACACCTTC. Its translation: CATSSAVNYGYTF.

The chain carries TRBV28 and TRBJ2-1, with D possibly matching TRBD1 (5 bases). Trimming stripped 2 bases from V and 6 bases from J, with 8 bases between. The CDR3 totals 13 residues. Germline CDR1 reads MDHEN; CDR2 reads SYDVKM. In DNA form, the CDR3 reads TGTGCCAGCAGTTTAAGGGGTTCCAATGAGCAGTTCTTC. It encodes CASSLRGSNEQFF.

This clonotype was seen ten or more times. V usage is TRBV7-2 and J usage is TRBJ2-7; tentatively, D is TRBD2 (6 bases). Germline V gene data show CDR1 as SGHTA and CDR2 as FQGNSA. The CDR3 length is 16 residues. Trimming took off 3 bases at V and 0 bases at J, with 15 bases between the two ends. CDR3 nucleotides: TGTGCCAGCAGCTTTTTACCGGGACTGACCTCCTACGAGCAGTACTTC. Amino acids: CASSFLPGLTSYEQYF.

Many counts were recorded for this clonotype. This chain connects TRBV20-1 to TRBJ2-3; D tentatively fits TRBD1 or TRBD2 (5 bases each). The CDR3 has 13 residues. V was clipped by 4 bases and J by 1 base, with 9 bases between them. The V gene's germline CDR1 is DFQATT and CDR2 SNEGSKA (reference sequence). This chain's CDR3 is CSAILGGTDTQYF. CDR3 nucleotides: TGCAGTGCTATACTAGGGGGCACAGATACGCAGTATTTT.

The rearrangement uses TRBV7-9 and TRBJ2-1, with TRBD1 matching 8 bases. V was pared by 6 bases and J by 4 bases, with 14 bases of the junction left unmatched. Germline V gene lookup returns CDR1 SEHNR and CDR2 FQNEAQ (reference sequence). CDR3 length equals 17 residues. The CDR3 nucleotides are TGTGCCAGCAGACCCGGGACAGGTGTCGGGACTTACAATGAGCAGTTCTTC. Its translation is CASRPGTGVGTYNEQFF.

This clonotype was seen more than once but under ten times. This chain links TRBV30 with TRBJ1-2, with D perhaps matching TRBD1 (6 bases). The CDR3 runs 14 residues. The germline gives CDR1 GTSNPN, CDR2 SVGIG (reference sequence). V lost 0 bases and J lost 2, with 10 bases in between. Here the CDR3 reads CAWSVGGANYGYTF. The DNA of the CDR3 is TGTGCCTGGAGTGTAGGGGGGGCGAACTATGGCTACACCTTC.

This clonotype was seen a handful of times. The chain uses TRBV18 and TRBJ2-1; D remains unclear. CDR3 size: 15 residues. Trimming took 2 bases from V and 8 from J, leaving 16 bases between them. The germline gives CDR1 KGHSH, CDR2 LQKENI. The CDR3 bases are TGTGCCAGCTCACCAAAGGCGGCCGAACTGTATGAGCAGTTCTTC. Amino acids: CASSPKAAELYEQFF.

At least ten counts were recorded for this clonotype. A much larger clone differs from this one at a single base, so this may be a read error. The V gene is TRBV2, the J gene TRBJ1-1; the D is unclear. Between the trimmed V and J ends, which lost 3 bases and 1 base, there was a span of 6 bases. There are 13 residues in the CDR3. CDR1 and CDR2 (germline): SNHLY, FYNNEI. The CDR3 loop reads CASSERENTEAFF. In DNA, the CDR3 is TGTGCCAGCAGTGAGAGGGAGAACACTGAAGCTTTCTTT.

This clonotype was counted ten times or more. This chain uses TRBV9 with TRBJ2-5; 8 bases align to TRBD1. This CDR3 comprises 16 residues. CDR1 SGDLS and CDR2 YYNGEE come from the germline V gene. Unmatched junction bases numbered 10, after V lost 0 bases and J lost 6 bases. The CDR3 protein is CASSVGRGVRGQTQYF. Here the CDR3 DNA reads TGTGCCAGCAGCGTAGGAAGGGGAGTCAGGGGGCAGACCCAGTACTTC.

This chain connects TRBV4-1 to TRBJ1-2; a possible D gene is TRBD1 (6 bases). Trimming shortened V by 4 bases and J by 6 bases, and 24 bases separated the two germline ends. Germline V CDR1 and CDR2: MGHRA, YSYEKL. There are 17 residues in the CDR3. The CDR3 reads CASSPGYRRRGIDGYTF. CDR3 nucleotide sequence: TGCGCCAGCAGCCCAGGATACCGACGGAGGGGGATCGATGGCTACACCTTC.

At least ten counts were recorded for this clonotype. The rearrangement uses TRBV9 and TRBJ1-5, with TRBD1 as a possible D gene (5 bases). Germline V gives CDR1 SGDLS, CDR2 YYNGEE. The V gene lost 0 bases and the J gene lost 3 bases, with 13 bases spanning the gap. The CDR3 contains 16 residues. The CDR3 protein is CASSVVGGVINQPQHF. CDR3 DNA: TGTGCCAGCAGCGTAGTCGGAGGGGTTATCAATCAGCCCCAGCATTTT.

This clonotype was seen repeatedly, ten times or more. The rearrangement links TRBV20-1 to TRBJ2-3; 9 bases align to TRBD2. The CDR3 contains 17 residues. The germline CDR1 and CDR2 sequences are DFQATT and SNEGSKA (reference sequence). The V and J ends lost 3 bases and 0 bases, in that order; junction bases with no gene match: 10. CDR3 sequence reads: CSARGLAGISSTDTQYF. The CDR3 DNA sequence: TGCAGTGCTAGGGGGCTAGCGGGAATCAGTAGCACAGATACGCAGTATTTT.

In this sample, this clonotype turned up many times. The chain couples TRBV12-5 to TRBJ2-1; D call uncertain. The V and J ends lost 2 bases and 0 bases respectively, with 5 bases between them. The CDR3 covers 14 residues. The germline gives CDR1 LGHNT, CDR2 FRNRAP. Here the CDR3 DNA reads TGTGCTAGTGGTTTGAGCATCTCCTACAATGAGCAGTTCTTC. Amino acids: CASGLSISYNEQFF.

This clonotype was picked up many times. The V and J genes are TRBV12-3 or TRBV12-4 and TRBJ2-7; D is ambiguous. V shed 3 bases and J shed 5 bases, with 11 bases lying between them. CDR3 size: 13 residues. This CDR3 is CASSFGDIHEQYF. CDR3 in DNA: TGTGCCAGCAGTTTTGGGGATATACACGAGCAGTACTTC.

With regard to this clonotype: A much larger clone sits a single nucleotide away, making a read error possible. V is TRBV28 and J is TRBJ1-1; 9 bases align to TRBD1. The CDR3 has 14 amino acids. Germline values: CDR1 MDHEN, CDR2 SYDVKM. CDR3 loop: CASTFRDRVTEALF. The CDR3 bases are TGTGCCAGCACCTTCCGGGACAGGGTCACTGAAGCTCTCTTT.

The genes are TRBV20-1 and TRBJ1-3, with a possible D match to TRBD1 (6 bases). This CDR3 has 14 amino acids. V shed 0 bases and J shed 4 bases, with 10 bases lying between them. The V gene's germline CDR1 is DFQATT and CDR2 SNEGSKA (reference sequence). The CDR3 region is CSARDAGAGNTIYF. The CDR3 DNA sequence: TGCAGTGCTAGAGATGCAGGGGCAGGAAACACCATATATTTT.

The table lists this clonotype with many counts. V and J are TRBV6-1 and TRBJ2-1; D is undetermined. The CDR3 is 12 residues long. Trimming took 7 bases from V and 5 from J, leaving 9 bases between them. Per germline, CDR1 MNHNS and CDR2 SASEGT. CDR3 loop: CASIRVDNEQFF. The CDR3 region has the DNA TGTGCCAGCATAAGGGTCGACAATGAGCAGTTCTTC.

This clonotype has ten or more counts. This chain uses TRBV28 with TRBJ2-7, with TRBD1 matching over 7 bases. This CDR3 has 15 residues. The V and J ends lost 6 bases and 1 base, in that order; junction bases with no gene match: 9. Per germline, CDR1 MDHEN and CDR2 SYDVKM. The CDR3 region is CASRPRQGHSYEQYF. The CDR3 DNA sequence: TGTGCCAGCAGACCACGACAGGGCCATTCCTACGAGCAGTACTTC.